The 9 T cell receptor beta chains given below trace back to one sample, sequenced in a study of CD8 T cells in ankylosing spondylitis. TCRdb redid the calling of the 5' RACE reads with MiXCR, one entry per CDR3 protein. Of about 360,000 distinct CDR3 sequences in the sample, 20% were seen once. The source material was blood, either unsorted or a sorted T cell fraction (not recorded which). The receptors were gathered from a male donor with ankylosing spondylitis or in good health (not recorded which).

The V and J genes are TRBV5-1 and TRBJ1-1; perhaps TRBD1 as D (6 bases). The germline gives CDR1 SGHRS, CDR2 YFSETQ. V lost 6 bases and J lost 2, with 11 bases in between. There are 13 residues in the CDR3. The CDR3 DNA sequence: TGCGCCAGCACGACAGGAGCCAACACTGAAGCTTTCTTT. This sequence encodes CASTTGANTEAFF.

This clonotype has more than one count but fewer than ten. The J gene is TRBJ2-1, the V gene TRBV2; TRBD2 matches 11 bases. Germline loops: CDR1 SNHLY, CDR2 FYNNEI. This CDR3 comprises 14 residues. Trimming took 6 bases from V and 8 from J; bases not matched to a gene: 6. CDR3 DNA: TGTGCCAGCAGAGCAACTAGCGGGGGTTATGAGCAGTTCTTC. It is translated as CASRATSGGYEQFF.

The chain joins TRBV6-5 to TRBJ1-2, with D unresolved. Per the germline V gene, CDR1 is MNHEY and CDR2 is SVGAGI. V was clipped by 8 bases and J by 8 bases, with 12 bases between them. This CDR3 is 11 amino acids long. CDR3 nucleotides: TGTGCCAGCCGCTCGCTGGGCGGCTACACCTTC. It specifies CASRSLGGYTF.

This rearrangement joins TRBV4-1 to TRBJ2-7, with D possibly matching TRBD2 (5 bases). The length of the CDR3 is 15 residues. The ends were cut back, 3 bases at V and 2 bases at J, with 14 bases in the middle. The germline CDR1 and CDR2 sequences are MGHRA and YSYEKL. The CDR3 DNA follows: TGCGCCAGCAGCCACGAGGAGAGGGTGGCCTACGAGCAGTACTTC. Amino acid sequence: CASSHEERVAYEQYF.

This clonotype was observed at least ten times. V usage is TRBV5-1 and J usage is TRBJ2-1; D gene uncertain. CDR1 is SGHRS and CDR2 is YFSETQ in the germline V gene. V lost 5 bases to trimming and J lost 5 bases, with 5 bases between them. CDR3 length: 11 residues. CDR3 nucleotide sequence: TGCGCCAGCAGTCACAACAATGAGCAGTTCTTC. This codes for CASSHNNEQFF.

The chain joins TRBV6-5 to TRBJ1-2; the D is unclear. The CDR3 sequence is 12 residues long. The ends were cut back, 6 bases at V and 7 bases at J, with 12 bases in the middle. Germline CDR1 is MNHEY and CDR2 is SVGAGI. The CDR3 region has the DNA TGTGCCAGCAGCCTACTGGGAGTTGGCTACACCTTC. Translating gives CASSLLGVGYTF.

This clonotype turned up a few times. The J gene is TRBJ2-2, the V gene TRBV19; possible D gene TRBD2, 6 bases. The germline CDR1 and CDR2 sequences are LNHDA and SQIVND (reference sequence). The V end was cut by 5 bases, the J end by 7 bases, with 17 bases between. This CDR3 spans 15 amino acids. The CDR3 region has the DNA TGTGCCAGTAGTTTCGACTACGGGGGTAGCGGGGAGCTGTTTTTT. Protein: CASSFDYGGSGELFF.

V is TRBV20-1 and J is TRBJ2-3; a possible D gene is TRBD2 (6 bases). The CDR3 runs 16 residues. Trimming shortened V by 5 bases and J by 2 bases, and 20 bases separated the two germline ends. The germline V gene has CDR1 DFQATT and CDR2 SNEGSKA (reference sequence). The CDR3: CSAPRGVRGNTDTQYF. The DNA for the CDR3 is TGCAGTGCTCCCCGCGGGGTACGCGGAAACACAGATACGCAGTATTTT.

This clonotype occurred a few times. This sequence joins TRBV9 and TRBJ2-2, with TRBD1 matching over 7 bases. The CDR3 has 16 amino acids. Per germline, CDR1 SGDLS and CDR2 YYNGEE. J gave up 3 bases and V 3 bases, and 8 bases lay outside the gene matches. CDR3 sequence reads: CASSGGGAGYTGELFF. The CDR3 DNA sequence: TGTGCCAGCAGCGGAGGGGGCGCCGGGTACACCGGGGAGCTGTTTTTT. The whole variable domain, remainder taken from reference TRBV9 and TRBJ2-2, is DSGVTQTPKHLITATGQRVTLRCSPRSGDLSVYWYQQSLDQGLQFLIQYYNGEERAKGNILERFSAQQFPDLHSELNLSSLELGDSALYFCASSGGGAGYTGELFFGEGSRLTVL.